The 5 T cell receptor beta chains reported below all come from one sample, sequenced in a study of blood T cell repertoires in COVID-19. Using immunoSEQ multiplex PCR, the repertoire was profiled, and TCRdb retains in-frame clones only, with some absent. This sample has about 74,000 clones, with almost 85% found just once. Sequencing input: peripheral blood. The receptors were sampled from a man aged 65-85 years with acute or convalescent COVID-19.

The rearrangement joins TRBV5-1 to TRBJ2-7, with a weak D call TRBD1 (5 bases). The CDR3 is 13 amino acids. Germline V gene lookup returns CDR1 SGHRS and CDR2 YFSETQ. The ends were cut back, 0 bases at V and 1 base at J, with 5 bases in the middle. The CDR3 coding sequence is TGCGCCAGCAGCTTGGACAGGTCCTACGAGCAGTACTTC. It translates to CASSLDRSYEQYF.

The CDR3 DNA reads TGTGCCAGCAGAGACAGGGAACGCAATCAGCCCCAGCATTTT. It translates to CASRDRERNQPQHF. The V and J genes are TRBV6-5 and TRBJ1-5; 7 nucleotides align to TRBD1. Trimming removed 6 bases from V and 2 bases from J; junction bases left unmatched: 4. The CDR3 runs to 14 residues. Germline V gives CDR1 MNHEY, CDR2 SVGAGI.

As to this clone: The junction shows a germline mismatch at one end, possibly a read error. V gene TRBV2 combines with J gene TRBJ2-7, with D possibly being TRBD1 (5 bases). This CDR3 is 10 amino acids long. Germline-derived CDR1 and CDR2 are SNHLY and FYNNEI. The CDR3 DNA follows: TGTGCCGGCAGGGCTTACGAGCAGTACTTC. Protein product: CAGRAYEQYF.

The chain employs TRBV5-4 and TRBJ2-3; D is uncertain. With 0 bases removed from V and 6 bases from J, the gap between germline ends came to 5 bases. This CDR3 contains 12 residues. Germline-derived CDR1 and CDR2 are SGHNT and YYREEE (reference sequence). The CDR3 sequence is CASSLVRDTQYF. DNA of the CDR3: TGTGCCAGCAGCTTGGTCAGGGATACGCAGTATTTT.

This chain links TRBV19 with TRBJ2-5; 8 bases are shared with TRBD2. V lost 1 base, J lost 5 bases, and 6 bases stayed unmatched. This CDR3 contains 15 residues. Germline values: CDR1 LNHDA, CDR2 SQIVND (reference sequence). CDR3 DNA: TGTGCCAGTAGTATAGGATCAGCGGGAGATGAGACCCAGTACTTC. Its protein product is CASSIGSAGDETQYF.